This TCR beta chain came from a study of OX40 agonist ivuxolimab in advanced cancers. Libraries were prepared by immunoSEQ multiplex PCR; TCRdb keeps only in-frame clonotypes and omits some of them. The sample shows 57,000 or so clones, 84% of them seen only once. With 5 bases clipped from V and 4 bases from J, the junction kept 8 bases outside the gene matches. Germline V gene sequence: CDR1 MNHEY, CDR2 SMNVEV (reference sequence). This CDR3 comprises 15 residues. The sample was CD4+ or CD8+ T cells sorted from blood, taken in a trial of the OX40 agonist ivuxolimab. This rearrangement joins TRBV27 to TRBJ1-1; 9 bases align to TRBD1. This clonotype was obtained from an adult with an advanced solid tumor such as melanoma, head and neck, liver or kidney cancer. The CDR3 nucleotides read TGTGCCAGCAGTACCCGGGACAGGGTAACCACTGAAGCTTTCTTT. Its translation is CASSTRDRVTTEAFF.